What follows are 29 T cell receptor beta chains derived from one specimen sequenced in a study of blood T cells in healthy people across ages. The authors ran a second PCR of about 7 to 11 cycles using a sample-barcoded 5' primer and a J-beta primer mix. TCRdb independently ran MiXCR on the 5' RACE reads; one entry per CDR3 protein. The sample has 1.5 million to 2 million distinct CDR3 sequences, roughly 27% seen once; the top ten hold less than 9.5%. The material sequenced was blood. These receptors originate from a woman in her twenties or thirties in good health.

This clonotype was observed a few times. This chain connects TRBV12-3 or TRBV12-4 to TRBJ2-1; no definite D call. The ends were cut back, 7 bases at V and 2 bases at J, with 15 bases in the middle. CDR3 length: 15 amino acids. The CDR3 coding sequence is TGTGCCAGCACCCTAACTATCGGTCCCTACAATGAGCAGTTCTTC. Amino acid sequence: CASTLTIGPYNEQFF.

This clonotype turned up a few times. This chain uses TRBV12-3 or TRBV12-4 with TRBJ1-1, with D hard to call. The CDR3 consists of 13 residues. Trimming pared 5 bases from V and 5 bases from J, leaving 12 bases between. The DNA of the CDR3 is TGTGCCAGCAGTGCCCCTTCCGGGACTGAAGCTTTCTTT. It translates to CASSAPSGTEAFF.

CDR3 DNA sequence: TGTGCCTGGAGTTGGGGGACCACCACTGAAGCTTTCTTT. Its protein product is CAWSWGTTTEAFF. This chain links TRBV30 with TRBJ1-1; tentative D call: TRBD1 (5 bases). The CDR3 sequence is 13 residues long. Per germline, CDR1 GTSNPN and CDR2 SVGIG (reference sequence). V lost 2 bases, J lost 4 bases, and 11 bases lay in between.

The V call is TRBV7-8, the J call TRBJ2-1, with 11 bases identical to TRBD2. Trimming at V came to 0 bases and at J to 8 bases, leaving 6 bases not matched to a gene. This CDR3 spans 16 amino acids. CDR1 is SGHVS, CDR2 FQNEAQ, per germline. The CDR3 region is CASSLATSGISYEQFF. CDR3 bases: TGTGCCAGCAGCTTAGCGACTAGCGGGATTTCCTATGAGCAGTTCTTC. Looking up the rest from reference TRBV7-8 and TRBJ2-1 gives the full variable domain: GAGVSQSPRYKVAKRGQDVALRCDPISGHVSLFWYQQALGQGPEFLTYFQNEAQLDKSGLPSDRFFAERPEGSVSTLKIQRTQQEDSAVYLCASSLATSGISYEQFFGPGTRLTVL.

This clonotype was observed a handful of times. The genes are TRBV29-1 and TRBJ1-2; no clear D gene. Germline V gene sequence: CDR1 SQVTM, CDR2 ANQGSEA. V gave up 1 base and J gave up 6 bases, with 9 bases separating them. CDR3 length: 12 amino acids. CDR3 nucleotide sequence: TGCAGCGTTGAAGGTACTGAAGATGGCTACACCTTC. Protein sequence: CSVEGTEDGYTF.

This chain uses TRBV2 with TRBJ2-1; 15 bases match TRBD2. This CDR3 contains 18 residues. V was pared by 4 bases and J by 6 bases, with 10 bases of the junction left unmatched. Germline V gives CDR1 SNHLY, CDR2 FYNNEI. CDR3 sequence: CASSGGLAGGPPSNEQFF. CDR3 nucleotides: TGTGCCAGCAGTGGCGGACTAGCGGGGGGGCCCCCTTCCAATGAGCAGTTCTTC.

The sample holds a few counts of this clonotype. The V call is TRBV29-1, the J call TRBJ2-2; TRBD2 agrees at 7 bases. CDR1 SQVTM and CDR2 ANQGSEA come from the germline V gene. V shed 4 bases, J shed 7 bases, and the junction held 9 bases outside the gene matches. The CDR3 sequence is 14 residues long. The CDR3 is CSVVAGARDGELFF. The DNA for the CDR3 is TGCAGCGTTGTGGCGGGAGCAAGGGACGGGGAGCTGTTTTTT.

The chain couples TRBV12-3 or TRBV12-4 to TRBJ2-7; TRBD1 or TRBD2 may be the D gene (6 bases each). The V end lost 3 bases, the J end lost 4 bases, and 19 bases lay between the germline ends. The CDR3 is made up of 16 amino acids. In nucleotides, the CDR3 is TGTGCCAGCAGTTTCCTAGGTGGGGGGCCCCGGTACGAGCAGTACTTC. Translation gives CASSFLGGGPRYEQYF.

This clonotype was observed many times. The V and J genes are TRBV6-5 and TRBJ1-1; D remains unclear. The V and J ends lost 5 bases and 1 base respectively, with 2 bases between them. The CDR3 covers 11 residues. Germline CDR1 reads MNHEY; CDR2 reads SVGAGI. In DNA, the CDR3 is TGTGCCAGCAGTGGGAACACTGAAGCTTTCTTT. It encodes CASSGNTEAFF.

The V gene is TRBV24-1, the J gene TRBJ2-3; D gene unclear. The CDR3 is 13 amino acids. The V gene's germline CDR1 is KGHDR and CDR2 SFDVKD. V was shortened by 7 bases and J by 4 bases, with 11 bases between the two germline ends. In DNA form, the CDR3 reads TGTGCCACCAGCCCCTGGCGCTCAGATACGCAGTATTTT. This sequence encodes CATSPWRSDTQYF.

The chain combines TRBV3-1 with TRBJ2-1, with TRBD2 matching 11 bases. V lost 0 bases to trimming and J lost 7 bases; unmatched junction nucleotides: 2. CDR1 is LGHDT and CDR2 is YNNKEL in the germline V gene (reference sequence). There are 15 residues in the CDR3. CDR3 bases: TGTGCCAGCAGCCAAGAACTAGCGGGAGCAAATGAGCAGTTCTTC. This translates into CASSQELAGANEQFF.

This clonotype was seen a few times. The gene calls are TRBV12-3 or TRBV12-4 and TRBJ2-7; a weak D match, TRBD2 (6 bases). Gene TRBJ2-5 matches the end of the DNA better, so the J call may be wrong. CDR3 length: 14 amino acids. CDR3 in amino acids: CASSFRWGGETQYF. The CDR3 DNA reads TGTGCCAGCAGTTTTAGGTGGGGAGGAGAGACCCAGTACTTC.

The rearrangement links TRBV5-1 to TRBJ2-2; D gene unclear. Germline values: CDR1 SGHRS, CDR2 YFSETQ. Deletions cut 3 bases from V and 2 bases from J, with 8 bases between. The CDR3 has 14 amino acids. CDR3 in amino acids: CASSWLSNTGELFF. The CDR3 region has the DNA TGCGCCAGCAGCTGGTTGTCCAACACCGGGGAGCTGTTTTTT.

This clonotype was seen at least ten times. The CDR3 protein is CASSLQAGGNTDTQYF. The CDR3 nucleotides read TGTGCCAGCAGCTTACAGGCGGGAGGGAACACAGATACGCAGTATTTT. The V and J genes are TRBV7-2 and TRBJ2-3; 9 nucleotides match TRBD2. This CDR3 has 16 residues. From germline, CDR1 is SGHTA and CDR2 FQGNSA. The J segment lost 2 bases and the V segment lost 2 bases, leaving 5 bases of the junction unmatched.

This chain uses TRBV29-1 with TRBJ2-1; TRBD2 might be the D (5 bases). Germline V CDR1 and CDR2: SQVTM, ANQGSEA. This CDR3 comprises 15 residues. Between the trimmed V and J ends, which lost 4 bases and 4 bases, there was a span of 17 bases. The CDR3 DNA is TGCAGCGTTGTATCAGCCCCAGCGGAATACAATGAGCAGTTCTTC. Amino acids: CSVVSAPAEYNEQFF.

The rearrangement links TRBV4-2 to TRBJ1-2; D remains unclear. Germline values: CDR1 LGHNA, CDR2 YNFKEQ. CDR3 length equals 11 residues. Trimming took off 6 bases at V and 7 bases at J, with 9 bases between the two ends. CDR3 amino acids: CASRASGGYTF. The CDR3 coding sequence is TGTGCCAGCAGAGCATCAGGTGGCTACACCTTC.

This chain uses TRBV20-1 with TRBJ2-3; TRBD2 agrees at 10 bases. The CDR3 totals 16 residues. The trim removed 2 bases at V and 3 bases at J, leaving 8 bases unmatched. Germline CDR1 and CDR2: DFQATT and SNEGSKA (reference sequence). The CDR3 DNA is TGCAGTGCTAGACCAGAGCGGGGGGGTTGGACAGATACGCAGTATTTT. Its translation: CSARPERGGWTDTQYF.

There are many counts of this clonotype. The chain links TRBV4-1 to TRBJ1-4; tentatively, D is TRBD1 (6 bases). The CDR3 spans 16 residues. CDR1 is MGHRA, CDR2 YSYEKL, per germline. Trimming left V 3 bases short and J 6 bases short, with 17 bases between. Written as DNA, the CDR3 is TGCGCCAGCAGCCAGCCGCGAGGGGGGAAAGATGAAAAACTGTTTTTT. Translating it yields CASSQPRGGKDEKLFF.

This chain links TRBV7-2 with TRBJ2-7; D is unresolved. Near its end, the DNA agrees better with TRBJ2-4, so the J call may be wrong. This CDR3 region has 15 residues. Germline V CDR1 and CDR2: SGHTA, FQGNSA. The CDR3 protein is CASSLGGIGVDIQYF. For the CDR3, the DNA is TGTGCCAGCAGCTTAGGCGGAATTGGGGTAGACATTCAGTACTTC.

J is TRBJ2-1 and V is TRBV20-1, with D unresolved. Trimming took off 6 bases at V and 13 bases at J, with 13 bases between the two ends. CDR1 and CDR2 (germline): DFQATT, SNEGSKA (reference sequence). The CDR3 is made up of 10 amino acids. CDR3 protein: CSASLETQFF. CDR3 bases: TGCAGTGCCTCCCTAGAGACCCAGTTCTTC.

The sample holds a few counts of this clonotype. This rearrangement joins TRBV6-4 to TRBJ2-7; 9 positions match TRBD2. Trimming took 3 bases from V and 7 from J; bases not matched to a gene: 10. Germline-derived CDR1 and CDR2 are MRHNA and SNTAGT. CDR3 length: 15 amino acids. The CDR3 DNA follows: TGTGCCAGCAGTGAGACTAGCGGCTCCTACAATGAGCAGTACTTC. It yields the protein CASSETSGSYNEQYF.

The CDR3 nucleotides are TGTGCCAGCAGTTATCGAGTCGGGACAACAAACACTGAAGCTTTCTTT. As protein: CASSYRVGTTNTEAFF. The chain joins TRBV28 to TRBJ1-1; TRBD1 might be the D (6 bases). Trimming took 4 bases from V and 2 from J, leaving 17 bases between them. The CDR3 contains 16 residues. Germline V CDR1 and CDR2: MDHEN, SYDVKM.

The rearrangement joins TRBV6-2 or TRBV6-3 to TRBJ2-3, with 10 positions matching TRBD2. The CDR3 extends over 16 amino acids. Germline values: CDR1 MNHEY, CDR2 SVGEGT. Trimming removed 6 bases from V and 1 base from J; junction bases left unmatched: 7. The CDR3 loop reads CASRRIGTSGTDTQYF. The DNA for the CDR3 is TGTGCCAGCAGGCGCATAGGGACTAGCGGCACAGATACGCAGTATTTT.

The chain couples TRBV6-5 to TRBJ2-1, with 7 bases lining up with TRBD2. Germline CDR1 and CDR2: MNHEY and SVGAGI. This CDR3 region has 14 residues. J gave up 6 bases and V 2 bases, and 4 bases lay outside the gene matches. The CDR3, as DNA: TGTGCCAGCAGTTACCCCGGGACTACCAATGAGCAGTTCTTC. It specifies CASSYPGTTNEQFF.

This clonotype has only a few counts. The chain is built from TRBV10-2 and TRBJ1-5, with TRBD1 matching over 7 bases. The germline V gene encodes CDR1 WSHSY and CDR2 SAAADI. This CDR3 comprises 12 residues. The V gene end was trimmed by 10 bases and the J gene end by 5 bases; junction bases not matched to a gene: 5. CDR3 nucleotide sequence: TGCGCCAATAGACAGGGCGATCAGCCCCAGCATTTT. It is translated as CANRQGDQPQHF.

This clonotype was seen a few times. One end of the junction fails to match germline, which may point to a read error. The chain couples TRBV12-5 to TRBJ1-2; 10 bases agree with TRBD1. CDR1 and CDR2 from the germline V gene are LGHNT and FRNRAP. This CDR3 is built from 16 residues. This CDR3 reads CASGSDRGYRNYGHTF. The CDR3 region has the DNA TGTGCTAGTGGTTCGGACAGGGGGTATAGGAACTATGGCCACACCTTC.

This clonotype was detected ten times or more. This CDR3 reads CASGLVVGSSSYNEQFF. CDR3 bases: TGTGCTAGTGGTTTGGTAGTTGGGAGTAGCTCCTACAATGAGCAGTTCTTC. The chain combines TRBV12-5 with TRBJ2-1; maybe TRBD2 (5 bases). Germline-derived CDR1 and CDR2 are LGHNT and FRNRAP. V lost 0 bases to trimming and J lost 0 bases, with 12 bases between them. The CDR3 is 17 residues long.

The V and J genes are TRBV11-2 and TRBJ2-1; D is uncertain. In germline, CDR1 is SGHAT, CDR2 FQNNGV. Trimming left V 5 bases short and J 9 bases short, with 17 bases between. The CDR3 is 14 residues long. CDR3 protein: CASSPLTRLVEQFF. As DNA, the CDR3 is TGTGCCAGCAGCCCCCTGACAAGGTTGGTTGAGCAGTTCTTC.

This clonotype came up a few times. This chain links TRBV20-1 with TRBJ1-2; tentative D call: TRBD1 (5 bases). Trimming stripped 2 bases from V and 10 bases from J, with 11 bases between. Germline V CDR1 and CDR2: DFQATT, SNEGSKA (reference sequence). This CDR3 has 11 amino acids. CDR3 coding DNA: TGCAGTGCTAGAACGGGGCTTGTCTACACCTTC. Its translation: CSARTGLVYTF.